Shown below are 25 T cell receptor beta chains from a single sample sequenced in a study of blood T cell repertoires in COVID-19. TCRdb keeps only in-frame clones here, not all; method: immunoSEQ multiplex PCR. This sample has some 93,000 clones, with roughly four fifths found just once. Specimen: peripheral blood. The source of these receptors is a man in his 70s with acute or convalescent COVID-19.

The V call is TRBV7-2, the J call TRBJ2-1; 16 nucleotides agree with TRBD2. Germline loops: CDR1 SGHTA, CDR2 FQGNSA. The CDR3 is made up of 18 amino acids. V dropped 5 bases and J dropped 6; count of bases not matched to a gene: 10. The CDR3 reads CASSTPGLAGGPSNEQFF. The CDR3 DNA reads TGTGCCAGCAGCACCCCGGGACTAGCGGGAGGGCCCTCCAATGAGCAGTTCTTC.

This sequence joins TRBV6-5 and TRBJ2-1, with 7 bases aligning to TRBD1. After removal of 5 bases from V and 5 bases from J, the junction contained 3 bases not matched to a gene. The CDR3 is made up of 13 amino acids. Germline lookup yields CDR1 MNHEY and CDR2 SVGAGI. As DNA, the CDR3 is TGTGCCAGCAGTAAACAGGGGAACAATGAGCAGTTCTTC. This sequence encodes CASSKQGNNEQFF.

The chain links TRBV30 to TRBJ1-5; the D gene is possibly TRBD1 (6 bases). The V end lost 5 bases, the J end lost 4 bases, and 15 bases lay between the germline ends. The CDR3 runs to 14 residues. Germline CDR1 and CDR2: GTSNPN and SVGIG (reference sequence). DNA for the CDR3: TGTGCCTGGGCTGCAGGGGCGGCAAATCAGCCCCAGCATTTT. Translation: CAWAAGAANQPQHF.

The V gene is TRBV19, the J gene TRBJ1-5; 8 nucleotides agree with TRBD1. The germline CDR1 and CDR2 sequences are LNHDA and SQIVND (reference sequence). The CDR3 loop spans 20 amino acids. The V gene end was trimmed by 3 bases and the J gene end by 0 bases; junction bases not matched to a gene: 16. For the CDR3, the DNA is TGTGCCAGTAGTATTGAGGGGCAGGGGGCGCGGGCTTATAGCAATCAGCCCCAGCATTTT. Translating gives CASSIEGQGARAYSNQPQHF.

In its sample, this clone was seen a few times. The V call is TRBV28, the J call TRBJ1-4, with TRBD1 identical over 9 bases. V was clipped by 8 bases and J by 3 bases; unmatched bases: 4. Germline V gene lookup returns CDR1 MDHEN and CDR2 SYDVKM. The CDR3 totals 14 residues. The CDR3 DNA reads TGTGCCAGCGCCCGGGACAGGGCTAATGAAAAACTGTTTTTT. Its protein product is CASARDRANEKLFF.

This clone was seen once. The chain is built from TRBV28 and TRBJ1-5; tentative D call: TRBD1 (5 bases). CDR3 length: 15 amino acids. V shed 2 bases and J shed 4 bases, with 12 bases lying between them. Germline loops: CDR1 MDHEN, CDR2 SYDVKM. The DNA for the CDR3 is TGTGCCAGCAGTTTAATCTCAGGGAGGAATCAGCCCCAGCATTTT. As protein: CASSLISGRNQPQHF.

The chain has TRBV6-5 and TRBJ2-1; D may be TRBD1 (6 bases). Germline CDR1 is MNHEY and CDR2 is SVGAGI. The CDR3 covers 15 residues. V was cut by 2 bases and J by 8 bases, with 16 bases left in between. In nucleotides, the CDR3 is TGTGCCAGCAGTTACCCCGGACAGAAGGTCGATGAGCAGTTCTTC. It is translated as CASSYPGQKVDEQFF.

The chain joins TRBV18 to TRBJ1-1; weak D call: TRBD1 (6 bases). V was clipped by 3 bases and J by 2 bases, with 19 bases between them. Per germline, CDR1 KGHSH and CDR2 LQKENI. The CDR3 is made up of 17 amino acids. CDR3 sequence reads: CASSPLPIGQRNTEAFF. The CDR3 DNA is TGTGCCAGCTCACCTCTGCCAATAGGACAGAGAAACACTGAAGCTTTCTTT.

CDR3 region: CASIADRGRGEQYF. The CDR3 bases are TGTGCCAGCATAGCGGACAGGGGCCGCGGCGAGCAGTACTTC. This chain links TRBV6-5 with TRBJ2-7; 9 nucleotides line up with TRBD1. Germline V lookup: CDR1 MNHEY, CDR2 SVGAGI. The CDR3 is 14 residues long. The J segment lost 6 bases and the V segment lost 7 bases, leaving 10 bases of the junction unmatched.

The genes are TRBV4-3 and TRBJ2-1; perhaps TRBD1 as D (6 bases). Germline V lookup: CDR1 LGHNA, CDR2 YSLEER. The length of the CDR3 is 13 residues. V was clipped by 5 bases and J by 1 base, with 6 bases between them. The CDR3 sequence is CASSRGSYNEQFF. CDR3 nucleotides: TGCGCCAGCAGCAGGGGGTCCTACAATGAGCAGTTCTTC.

V and J are TRBV19 and TRBJ1-5, with no clear D. Germline CDR1 LNHDA, CDR2 SQIVND (reference sequence). The CDR3 is 13 amino acids. Trimming took off 5 bases at V and 6 bases at J, with 11 bases between the two ends. The CDR3 loop is CASSPGLGQPQHF. CDR3 coding DNA: TGTGCCAGTAGTCCGGGGTTAGGTCAGCCCCAGCATTTT.

This chain joins TRBV7-2 and TRBJ2-2; D is uncertain. Per germline, CDR1 SGHTA and CDR2 FQGNSA. The V end was cut by 7 bases, the J end by 4 bases, with 10 bases between. The CDR3 sequence is 13 residues long. CDR3 sequence reads: CASTQSSTGELFF. The CDR3 DNA is TGTGCCAGCACCCAAAGTAGCACCGGGGAGCTGTTTTTT. Using reference TRBV7-2 and TRBJ2-2 for the parts outside the CDR3, the full variable domain is GAGVSQSPSNKVTEKGKDVELRCDPISGHTALYWYRQSLGQGLEFLIYFQGNSAPDKSGLPSDRFSAERTGGSVSTLTIQRTQQEDSAVYLCASTQSSTGELFFGEGSRLTVL.

V and J are TRBV6-5 and TRBJ2-7; possible D gene TRBD1, 5 bases. The CDR3 runs to 14 residues. V shed 6 bases and J shed 4 bases, with 16 bases lying between them. CDR1 and CDR2 from the germline V gene are MNHEY and SVGAGI. This CDR3 reads CASRTVKPPYEQYF. Here the CDR3 DNA reads TGTGCCAGCAGGACAGTGAAGCCCCCGTACGAGCAGTACTTC.

Regarding this clone: Different DNA sequences within this sample yield the same CDR3. The rearrangement uses TRBV9 and TRBJ1-6; D is possibly TRBD1 (5 bases). Germline values: CDR1 SGDLS, CDR2 YYNGEE. V lost 3 bases, J lost 7 bases, and 11 bases lay in between. The CDR3 runs 14 residues. In DNA, the CDR3 is TGTGCCAGCAGCGCGCAGGGCTCCAATTCACCCCTCCACTTT. This translates into CASSAQGSNSPLHF.

V usage is TRBV7-9 and J usage is TRBJ1-1, with D maybe TRBD1 (6 bases). CDR3 size: 13 residues. Trimming left V 5 bases short and J 3 bases short, with 10 bases between. Germline V gene lookup returns CDR1 SEHNR and CDR2 FQNEAQ (reference sequence). The CDR3 DNA reads TGTGCCAGCAGCCTTTACAGGGACACTGAAGCTTTCTTT. Translating it yields CASSLYRDTEAFF.

The V and J genes are TRBV7-9 and TRBJ1-2, with D unclear. V lost 2 bases to trimming and J lost 2 bases, with 9 bases between them. The CDR3 is 14 amino acids. Germline V gene data show CDR1 as SEHNR and CDR2 as FQNEAQ (reference sequence). The CDR3 reads CASSLYAGNYGYTF. The CDR3 nucleotides read TGTGCCAGCAGCTTATACGCGGGCAACTATGGCTACACCTTC. The full variable domain, rest sourced from reference TRBV7-9 and TRBJ1-2, is DTGVSQNPRHKITKRGQNVTFRCDPISEHNRLYWYRQTLGQGPEFLTYFQNEAQLEKSRLLSDRFSAERPKGSFSTLEIQRTEQGDSAMYLCASSLYAGNYGYTFGSGTRLTVV.

This clone appeared a few times. The V call is TRBV2, the J call TRBJ1-2, with 7 positions matching TRBD1. The CDR3 is made up of 13 amino acids. V dropped 4 bases and J dropped 3; count of bases not matched to a gene: 2. Germline V gene sequence: CDR1 SNHLY, CDR2 FYNNEI. The CDR3 DNA is TGTGCCAGCAGTGCCGGACAGGACTATGGCTACACCTTC. It yields the protein CASSAGQDYGYTF.

This chain joins TRBV18 and TRBJ1-1; D uncertain. Per germline, CDR1 KGHSH and CDR2 LQKENI. This CDR3 is 14 amino acids long. Trimming cost V 3 bases and J 6 bases, with 14 bases left between them. CDR3 loop: CASSPRREGAEAFF. The CDR3 nucleotides are TGTGCCAGCTCACCTCGGAGGGAGGGCGCTGAAGCTTTCTTT.

The chain carries TRBV9 and TRBJ1-2; D perhaps matches TRBD1 (6 bases). Germline V CDR1 and CDR2: SGDLS, YYNGEE. V was shortened by 3 bases and J by 5 bases, with 17 bases between the two germline ends. The CDR3 totals 15 residues. CDR3 loop: CASSAWGQGNYGYTF. In DNA, the CDR3 is TGTGCCAGCAGCGCCTGGGGGCAGGGCAATTATGGCTACACCTTC. Based on the CDR3 plus reference TRBV9 and TRBJ1-2, the full variable domain is DSGVTQTPKHLITATGQRVTLRCSPRSGDLSVYWYQQSLDQGLQFLIQYYNGEERAKGNILERFSAQQFPDLHSELNLSSLELGDSALYFCASSAWGQGNYGYTFGSGTRLTVV.

The rearrangement links TRBV2 to TRBJ1-5, with 11 nucleotides matching TRBD1. J was trimmed by 2 bases and V by 4 bases; bases with no gene match: 4. This CDR3 contains 16 residues. Germline V CDR1 and CDR2: SNHLY, FYNNEI. In DNA form, the CDR3 reads TGTGCCAGCAGTGTAGGACAGGGGGCGCGCAATCAGCCCCAGCATTTT. This codes for CASSVGQGARNQPQHF.

This clone was found a few times. The V and J genes are TRBV10-3 and TRBJ1-2; TRBD1 aligns across 7 bases. CDR1 ENHRY and CDR2 SYGVKD come from the germline V gene. The V segment lost 4 bases and the J segment 7 bases; nucleotides outside the gene matches: 9. This CDR3 region has 14 residues. The CDR3 nucleotides are TGTGCCATCAGTGGCTCTCAGGGGGTCGGTGGCTACACCTTC. This encodes CAISGSQGVGGYTF.

The chain recombines TRBV9 with TRBJ2-3; 10 positions agree with TRBD2. The CDR3 length is 16 residues. The V gene end was trimmed by 4 bases and the J gene end by 2 bases; junction bases not matched to a gene: 7. Germline values: CDR1 SGDLS, CDR2 YYNGEE. CDR3 in amino acids: CASSPTSGMNTDTQYF. The CDR3 nucleotides read TGTGCCAGCAGCCCAACTAGCGGGATGAACACAGATACGCAGTATTTT. Complete variable domain (other parts from reference TRBV9 and TRBJ2-3): DSGVTQTPKHLITATGQRVTLRCSPRSGDLSVYWYQQSLDQGLQFLIQYYNGEERAKGNILERFSAQQFPDLHSELNLSSLELGDSALYFCASSPTSGMNTDTQYFGPGTRLTVL.

The chain uses TRBV28 and TRBJ2-4, with 9 bases identical to TRBD1. The CDR3 covers 18 residues. Germline-derived CDR1 and CDR2 are MDHEN and SYDVKM. The V segment lost 1 base and the J segment 0 bases; nucleotides outside the gene matches: 7. In DNA form, the CDR3 reads TGTGCCAGCAGTTTATCGGGGTGGGGACAGGGAGCCAAAAACATTCAGTACTTC. It translates to CASSLSGWGQGAKNIQYF.

V usage is TRBV11-1 and J usage is TRBJ1-1; 8 nucleotides line up with TRBD1. V lost 5 bases to trimming and J lost 1 base; unmatched junction nucleotides: 6. The CDR3 covers 15 residues. Germline values: CDR1 SGHAT, CDR2 FQDESV (reference sequence). CDR3 sequence: CASSPRTGRNTEAFF. DNA for the CDR3: TGTGCCAGCAGCCCCCGGACAGGGCGGAACACTGAAGCTTTCTTT.

V gene TRBV7-2 combines with J gene TRBJ1-1, with TRBD1 matching over 9 bases. Losses at the gene ends were 4 bases for V and 0 bases for J; bases not matched to a gene: 6. Germline V gene lookup returns CDR1 SGHTA and CDR2 FQGNSA. The CDR3 totals 16 residues. The CDR3 is CASSSPNRGLNTEAFF. The CDR3 DNA reads as TGTGCCAGCAGCTCACCTAACAGGGGGCTGAACACTGAAGCTTTCTTT.